The present T cell receptor (beta chain) was sequenced within a study of metastatic and nonmetastatic thyroid tumors. Overall study context: Peripheral blood and tumor or nodule samples from malignant and benign thyroid patients were compared.

Every patient underwent thyroid surgery untreated. Trimming cost V 2 bases and J 0 bases, with 12 bases left between them. Germline V gives CDR1 MNHEY, CDR2 SVGAGI. The CDR3 runs 16 residues. This clone was seen a few times. What it binds is unknown. How the authors handled the data: Using the CDR3 differences seen across clinicopathological groups, the authors built a distant-metastasis classifier for papillary thyroid cancer, which was meant to discriminate distant-metastatic patients. TCRdb reprocessed the PCR reads using MiXCR. These V and J calls are TCRdb output, not the study's own analysis. This table holds 3,700 or so clones, 35% found once. Study conclusions and caveats: In blood and tumor, TCR beta diversity was reportedly significantly higher in malignant thyroid tumors than in benign nodules.

The receptor was derived from a female donor with papillary thyroid cancer or a benign thyroid nodule (not recorded which). Some clones in this sample may be carry-over from other donors' samples. J is TRBJ2-3 and V is TRBV6-5, with D perhaps TRBD2 (6 bases). The sample consisted of adjacent normal tissue. This CDR3 is CASSYGAGTSTDTQYF. The CDR3 DNA sequence: TGTGCCAGCAGTTACGGTGCGGGGACTAGCACAGATACGCAGTATTTT.